Presented here are 2 T cell receptor beta chains from one specimen sequenced in a study of OX40 agonist ivuxolimab in advanced cancers. Libraries were prepared by immunoSEQ multiplex PCR; TCRdb keeps only in-frame clonotypes and omits some of them. The data show more than 50,000 clones, 85% seen once. The sample here was CD4+ or CD8+ T cells sorted from blood, taken in a trial of the OX40 agonist ivuxolimab. The receptors come from an adult with an advanced solid tumor such as melanoma, head and neck, liver or kidney cancer.

V is TRBV11-3 and J is TRBJ2-1; either TRBD1 or TRBD2 may fit D (5 bases each). CDR1 is SGHNT, CDR2 YENEEA, per germline. V was cut by 6 bases and J by 7 bases, with 19 bases left in between. The CDR3 spans 15 residues. CDR3 loop: CASSAHSGPGNEQFF. CDR3 in DNA: TGTGCCAGCAGTGCCCACTCGGGGCCGGGGAATGAGCAGTTCTTC.

J is TRBJ2-7 and V is TRBV5-1, with TRBD1 identical over 8 bases. Germline CDR1 is SGHRS and CDR2 is YFSETQ. The CDR3 covers 13 residues. Trimming took 4 bases from V and 4 from J; bases not matched to a gene: 4. The CDR3 loop reads CASSPGQVYEQYF. The CDR3 DNA reads as TGCGCCAGCAGCCCGGGACAGGTATACGAGCAGTACTTC.